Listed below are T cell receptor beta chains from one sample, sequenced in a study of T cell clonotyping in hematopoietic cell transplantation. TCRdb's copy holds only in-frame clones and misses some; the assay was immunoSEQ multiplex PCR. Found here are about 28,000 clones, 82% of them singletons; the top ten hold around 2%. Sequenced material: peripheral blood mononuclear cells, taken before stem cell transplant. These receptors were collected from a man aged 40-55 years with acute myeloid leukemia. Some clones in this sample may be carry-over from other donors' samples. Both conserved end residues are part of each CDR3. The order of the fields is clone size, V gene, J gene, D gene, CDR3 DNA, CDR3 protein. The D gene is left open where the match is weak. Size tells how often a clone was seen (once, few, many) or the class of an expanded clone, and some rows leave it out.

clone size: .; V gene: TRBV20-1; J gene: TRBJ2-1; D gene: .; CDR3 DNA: TGCAGTGCTAGAGAGAATGAGCAGTTCTTC; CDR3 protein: CSARENEQFF
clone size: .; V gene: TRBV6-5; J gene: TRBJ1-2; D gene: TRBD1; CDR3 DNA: TGTGCCAGCAGACGGACAGGGGGAGGAGGCTACACCTTC; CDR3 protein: CASRRTGGGGYTF
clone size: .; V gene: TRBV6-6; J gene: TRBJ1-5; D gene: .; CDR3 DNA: TGTGCCAGCAGCCCCATGAGGGCCCAGGGTTGGCAGCCCCAGCATTTT; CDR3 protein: CASSPMRAQGWQPQHF
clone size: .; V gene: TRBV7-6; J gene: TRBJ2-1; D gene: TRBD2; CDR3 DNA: TGTGCCAGCAGCTTGGTCAGTAGCGGGAGGAATGAGCAGTTCTTC; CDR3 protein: CASSLVSSGRNEQFF
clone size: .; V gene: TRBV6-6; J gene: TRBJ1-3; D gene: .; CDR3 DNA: TGTGCCAGCAGTTACCCAGGGTTAAGCTCTGGAAACACCATATATTTT; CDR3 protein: CASSYPGLSSGNTIYF
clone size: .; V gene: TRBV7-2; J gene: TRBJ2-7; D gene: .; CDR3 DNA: TGTGCCAGCAGCGATATCGGGACGGACGAGCAGTACTTC; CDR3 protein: CASSDIGTDEQYF
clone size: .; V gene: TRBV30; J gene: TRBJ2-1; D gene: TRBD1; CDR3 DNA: TGTGCCTGGAGTGTACTCGGGGACAGAAGGTTCTTC; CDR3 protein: CAWSVLGDRRFF
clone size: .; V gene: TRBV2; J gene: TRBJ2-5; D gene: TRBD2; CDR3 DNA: TGTGCCAGCAGCGAATCGGGACTAGTCGAAGAGACCCAGTACTTC; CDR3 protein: CASSESGLVEETQYF
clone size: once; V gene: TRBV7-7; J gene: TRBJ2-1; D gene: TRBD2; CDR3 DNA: TGTGCTAGCAGCACCGGGACTAGCGGGTCCAATGAGCAGTTCTTC; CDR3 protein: CASSTGTSGSNEQFF
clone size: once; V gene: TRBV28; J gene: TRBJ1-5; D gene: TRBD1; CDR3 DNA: TGTGCCAGCAGCCAGGGACTCGGACAGGGCAATCAGCCCCAGCATTTT; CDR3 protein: CASSQGLGQGNQPQHF
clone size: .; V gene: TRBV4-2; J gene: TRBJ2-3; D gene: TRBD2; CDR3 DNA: TGTGCCAGCAGCCATCCCCCTAGCGGACCAGATACGCAGTATTTT; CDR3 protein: CASSHPPSGPDTQYF
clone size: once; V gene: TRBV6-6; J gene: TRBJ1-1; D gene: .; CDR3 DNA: TGTGCCAGCAGTACGCTGGGGACTGAAGCTTTCTTT; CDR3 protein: CASSTLGTEAFF
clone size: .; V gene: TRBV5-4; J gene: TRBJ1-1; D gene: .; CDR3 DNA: TGTGCCAGCAGCCCGGAGATGAACACTGAAGCTTTCTTT; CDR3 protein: CASSPEMNTEAFF
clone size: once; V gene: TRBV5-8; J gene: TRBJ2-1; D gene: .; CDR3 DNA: TGTGCCAGCAGCTTTAGTTGGGGGCAGTTCTTC; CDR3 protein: CASSFSWGQFF
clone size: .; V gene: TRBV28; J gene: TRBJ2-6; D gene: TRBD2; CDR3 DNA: TGTGCCAGCAGTTTACCTCCGGGACTATTCTCTGGGGCCAACGTCCTGACTTTC; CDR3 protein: CASSLPPGLFSGANVLTF
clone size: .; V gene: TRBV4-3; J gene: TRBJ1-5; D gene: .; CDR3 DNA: TGCGCCAGCAGCCAAGATAGGGGGGACTCCTCTCAGCCCCAGCATTTT; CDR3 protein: CASSQDRGDSSQPQHF
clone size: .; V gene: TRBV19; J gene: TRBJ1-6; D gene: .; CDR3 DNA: TGTGCCAGTAGTATGGGCTTGTGGGGATCTAATAATTCACCCCTCCACTTT; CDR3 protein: CASSMGLWGSNNSPLHF
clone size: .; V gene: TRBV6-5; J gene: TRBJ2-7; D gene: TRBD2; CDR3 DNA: TGTGCCAGCAGTTACTCGGAGGACGCGGGAGGGCAGTACTTC; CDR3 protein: CASSYSEDAGGQYF
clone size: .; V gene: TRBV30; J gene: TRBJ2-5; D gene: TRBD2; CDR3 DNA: TGTGCCTGGAGTGTAGGCCTAGCGGGGGGAGGGGAGACCCAGTACTTC; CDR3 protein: CAWSVGLAGGGETQYF
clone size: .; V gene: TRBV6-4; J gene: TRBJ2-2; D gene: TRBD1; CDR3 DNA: TGTGCCAGCAGTACAGGGGCAGATACCGGGGAGCTGTTTTTT; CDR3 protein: CASSTGADTGELFF
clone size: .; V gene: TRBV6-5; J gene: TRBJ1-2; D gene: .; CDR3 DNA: TGTGCCAGCAGTTACAGCCCCAACTATGGCTACACCTTC; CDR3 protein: CASSYSPNYGYTF
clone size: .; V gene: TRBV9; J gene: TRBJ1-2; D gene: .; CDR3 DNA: TGTGCCAGCAGCCTCCGGGACGGGGGCTACACCTTC; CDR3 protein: CASSLRDGGYTF
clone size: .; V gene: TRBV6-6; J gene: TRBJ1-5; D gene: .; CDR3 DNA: TGTGCCAGCAAATCCCCCAATCAGCCCCAGCATTTT; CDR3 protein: CASKSPNQPQHF
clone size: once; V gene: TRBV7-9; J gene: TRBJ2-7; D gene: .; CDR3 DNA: TGTGCCAGCAGCCCCCTGGCCGGGACGAAAGGATCCTTAAGCTACGAGCAGTACTTC; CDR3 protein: CASSPLAGTKGSLSYEQYF
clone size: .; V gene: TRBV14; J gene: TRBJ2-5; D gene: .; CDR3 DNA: TGTGCCAGCAGCCAAGATCTTGGGGGGAGAACCCAGTACTTC; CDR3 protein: CASSQDLGGRTQYF
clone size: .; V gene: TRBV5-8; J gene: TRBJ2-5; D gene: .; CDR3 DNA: TGTGCCAGCAGCTTATCGTTACCGGCAGGAGAGACCCAGTACTTC; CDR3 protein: CASSLSLPAGETQYF
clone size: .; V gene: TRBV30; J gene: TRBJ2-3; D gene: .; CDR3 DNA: TGTGCCTGGAGTGTTGACGACAGTATCACAGATACGCAGTACTTT; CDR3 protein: CAWSVDDSITDTQYF
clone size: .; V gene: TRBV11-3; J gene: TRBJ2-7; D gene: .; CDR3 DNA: TGTGCCAGCAGCCACAGGGAGGGGGGGTTTTTTTACGAGCAGTACTTC; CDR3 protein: CASSHREGGFFYEQYF
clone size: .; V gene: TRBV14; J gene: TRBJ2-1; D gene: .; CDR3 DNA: TGTGCCAGCCAGCGGGCAGCTTACAATGAGCAGTTCTTC; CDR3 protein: CASQRAAYNEQFF
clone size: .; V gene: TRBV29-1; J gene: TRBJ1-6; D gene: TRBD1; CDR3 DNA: TGCAGCGTTAAGGGGACAGGGACGAATTCACCCCTCCACTTT; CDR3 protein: CSVKGTGTNSPLHF
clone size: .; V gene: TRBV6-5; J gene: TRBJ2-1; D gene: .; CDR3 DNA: TGTGCCAGCAGTCCCGGACACCTCTCCTACAATGAGCAGTTCTTC; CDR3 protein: CASSPGHLSYNEQFF
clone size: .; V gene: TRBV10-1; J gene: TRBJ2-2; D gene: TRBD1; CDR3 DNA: TGCGCCAGCAGACGGGACAGGGCCACCGGGGAGCTGTTTTTT; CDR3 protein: CASRRDRATGELFF
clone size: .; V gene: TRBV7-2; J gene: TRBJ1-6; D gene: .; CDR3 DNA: TGTGCCAGCAGCTTAGCGGAGGGGGGTCTGGGTAATTCACCCCTCCGCTTT; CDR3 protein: CASSLAEGGLGNSPLRF
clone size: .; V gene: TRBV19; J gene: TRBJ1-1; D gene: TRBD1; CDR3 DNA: TGTGCCAGTAGTTTTCGACAGGGAGAAGCTTTCTTT; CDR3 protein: CASSFRQGEAFF
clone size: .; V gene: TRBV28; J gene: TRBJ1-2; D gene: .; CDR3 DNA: TGTGCCAGCAGCCTTGGCGGGGGGCGCCCGGCCTATGGCTACACCTTC; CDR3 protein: CASSLGGGRPAYGYTF
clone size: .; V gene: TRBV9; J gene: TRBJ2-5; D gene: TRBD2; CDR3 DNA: TGTGCCAGCAGCCCGCGGGGGGTTTCGTACCAAGAGACCCAGTACTTC; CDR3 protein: CASSPRGVSYQETQYF
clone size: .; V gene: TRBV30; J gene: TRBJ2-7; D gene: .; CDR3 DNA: TGTGCCTGGAGTGTAACGGTCAGAACCTACGAGCAGTACTTC; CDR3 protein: CAWSVTVRTYEQYF
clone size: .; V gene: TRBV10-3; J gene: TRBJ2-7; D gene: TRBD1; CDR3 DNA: TGTGCCATCAGTGAGTTTACAGGGGGTGGCATCAACGAGCAGTACTTC; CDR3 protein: CAISEFTGGGINEQYF
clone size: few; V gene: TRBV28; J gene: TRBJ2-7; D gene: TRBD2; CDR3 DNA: TGTGCCAGCAAAGGTAGCGGGGACCTCGTGGAGCAGTACTTC; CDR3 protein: CASKGSGDLVEQYF
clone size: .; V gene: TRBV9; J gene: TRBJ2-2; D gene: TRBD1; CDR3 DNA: TGTGCCAGCAGCGCGAATCCGGGACAGGGAGGATCCGGGGAGCTGTTTTTT; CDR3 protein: CASSANPGQGGSGELFF
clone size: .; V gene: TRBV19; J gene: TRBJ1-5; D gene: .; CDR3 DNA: TGTGCCAGTAGACGCACGGCCCATCAGCCCCAGCATTTT; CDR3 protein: CASRRTAHQPQHF
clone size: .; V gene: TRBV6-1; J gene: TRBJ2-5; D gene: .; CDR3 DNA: TGTGCCAGCAGTACGGGGTATCAAGAGACCCAGTACTTC; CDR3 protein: CASSTGYQETQYF
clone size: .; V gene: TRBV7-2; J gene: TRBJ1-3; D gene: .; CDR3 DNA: TGTGCCAGCAGCTTGGGAGGAGACTCTGGAAACACCATATATTTT; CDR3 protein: CASSLGGDSGNTIYF
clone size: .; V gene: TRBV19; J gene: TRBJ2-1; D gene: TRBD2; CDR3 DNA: TGTGCCAGTAGTTCCCAAGCGGGGGGCTCCTACAATGAGCAGTTCTTC; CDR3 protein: CASSSQAGGSYNEQFF
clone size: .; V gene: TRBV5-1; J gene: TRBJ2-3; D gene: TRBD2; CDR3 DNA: TGCGCCAGCAGCAGGACTAGCGGGAGGGAAGATACGCAGTATTTT; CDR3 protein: CASSRTSGREDTQYF
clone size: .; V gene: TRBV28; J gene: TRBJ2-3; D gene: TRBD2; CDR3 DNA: TGTGCCAGCAGTTTACCCTCGCTAGCGGGGGGGACAGATACGCAGTATTTT; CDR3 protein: CASSLPSLAGGTDTQYF
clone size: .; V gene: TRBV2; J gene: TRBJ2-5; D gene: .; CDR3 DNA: TGTGCCAGCATTTCTACTGGGGGGGCAAGGGAGACCCAGTACTTC; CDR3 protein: CASISTGGARETQYF
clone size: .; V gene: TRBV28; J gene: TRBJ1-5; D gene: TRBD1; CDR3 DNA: TGTGCCAGCAGTCAGGGGGCGGGTCGGAATCAGCCCCAGCATTTT; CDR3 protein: CASSQGAGRNQPQHF
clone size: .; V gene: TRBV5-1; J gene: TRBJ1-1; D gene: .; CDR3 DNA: TGCGCCAGCAGCCTAGGATACGGGCGAATGAACACTGAAGCTTTCTTT; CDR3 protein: CASSLGYGRMNTEAFF
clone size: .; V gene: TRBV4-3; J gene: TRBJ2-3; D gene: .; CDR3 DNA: TGCGCCAGCAGTAGACAGAGCACAGATACGCAGTATTTT; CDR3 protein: CASSRQSTDTQYF
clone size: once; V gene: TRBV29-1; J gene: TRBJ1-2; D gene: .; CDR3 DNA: TGCAGCGTCCTACACTATTCAGATGGCTACACCTTC; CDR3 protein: CSVLHYSDGYTF
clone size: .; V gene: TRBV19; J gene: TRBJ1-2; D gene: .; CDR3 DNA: TGTGCCAGTAGTAAGGCAGAAGCTAACTATGGCTACACCTTC; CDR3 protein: CASSKAEANYGYTF
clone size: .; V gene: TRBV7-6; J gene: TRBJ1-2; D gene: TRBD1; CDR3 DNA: TGTGCCAGCAGCTCGCCCCCAGGACAGGGAAACTATGGCTACACCTTC; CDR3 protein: CASSSPPGQGNYGYTF
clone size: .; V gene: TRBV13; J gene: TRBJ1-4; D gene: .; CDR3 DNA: TGTGCCAGCAGCTTACTCCGGGCGGGAGGGAAAAGGCTGTTTTTT; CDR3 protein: CASSLLRAGGKRLFF
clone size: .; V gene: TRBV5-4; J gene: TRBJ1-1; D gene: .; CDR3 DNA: TGTGCCAGCACCCTAAGGGGGATGAACACTGAAGCTTTCTTT; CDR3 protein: CASTLRGMNTEAFF
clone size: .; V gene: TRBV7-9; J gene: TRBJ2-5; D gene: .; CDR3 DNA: TGTGCCAGCAGCCGATACCTAGGAGACCAGTACTTC; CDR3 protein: CASSRYLGDQYF
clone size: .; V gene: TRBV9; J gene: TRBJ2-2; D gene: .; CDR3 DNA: TGTGCCAGCAGCGTAGTGTGGACAGTAAACACCGGGGAGCTGTTTTTT; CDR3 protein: CASSVVWTVNTGELFF
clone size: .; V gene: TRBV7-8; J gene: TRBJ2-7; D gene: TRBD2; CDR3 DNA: TGTGCCAGCAGCCCCCGTCGTGTGGGAGGGCCCCGCGAGCAGTACTTC; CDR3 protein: CASSPRRVGGPREQYF